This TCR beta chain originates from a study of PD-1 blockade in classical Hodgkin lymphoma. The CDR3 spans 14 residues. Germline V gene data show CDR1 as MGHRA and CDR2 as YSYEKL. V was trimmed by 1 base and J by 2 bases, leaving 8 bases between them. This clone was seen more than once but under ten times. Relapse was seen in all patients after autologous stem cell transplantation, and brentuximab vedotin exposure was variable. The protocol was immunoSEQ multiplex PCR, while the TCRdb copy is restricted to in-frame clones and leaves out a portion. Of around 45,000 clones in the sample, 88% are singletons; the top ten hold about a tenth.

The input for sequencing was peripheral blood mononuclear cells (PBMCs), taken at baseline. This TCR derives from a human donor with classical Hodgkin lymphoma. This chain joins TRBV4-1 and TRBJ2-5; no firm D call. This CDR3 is CASSQGHGQETQYF. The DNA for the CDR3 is TGCGCCAGCAGCCAAGGTCACGGACAAGAGACCCAGTACTTC.